A selection of T cell receptor beta chains follows, all from one sample in a study of Graves' ophthalmopathy and Graves' hyperthyroidism. One entry per CDR3 protein, called by TCRdb with MiXCR from the multiplex PCR reads. The sample has some 520,000 distinct CDR3 sequences; approximately 15% are singletons. Sequencing used blood. These receptors all come from a woman aged 30 to 39 with Graves' ophthalmopathy. Both conserved end residues are part of each CDR3. A D gene is named only where the DNA matches it firmly. Only part of the rows carry a size: once, few, many, or a class if the clone is expanded.

V,D,length,J,size,DNA,CDR3
TRBV19,TRBD1,13,TRBJ1-1,many,TGTGCCAGTTCTGACAGGGGGCAAACTGAAGCTTTCTTT,CASSDRGQTEAFF
TRBV5-1,-,15,TRBJ2-7,many,TGCGCCAGCAGCCTGGGACTGGCTGATTCCTACGAGCAGTACTTC,CASSLGLADSYEQYF
TRBV12-3/TRBV12-4,-,14,TRBJ2-7,-,TGTGCCAGCAGTTTGCCGGGACAAAAATACGAGCAGTACTTC,CASSLPGQKYEQYF
TRBV27,-,15,TRBJ2-7,many,TGTGCCAGCAGTTTTGGGTTCACAGACAACTACGAGCAGTACTTC,CASSFGFTDNYEQYF
TRBV25-1,-,12,TRBJ1-2,many,TGTGCCAGCAACCAAGGAGGTGATGGCTACACCTTC,CASNQGGDGYTF
TRBV15,-,15,TRBJ1-5,-,TGTGCCACCAGCAGAGAGAGTGCACCTCATCAGCCCCAGCATTTT,CATSRESAPHQPQHF
TRBV28,-,16,TRBJ1-2,many,TGTGCCAGCAGTTTATTCAGGGACTTGGGTAGCTATGGCTACACCTTC,CASSLFRDLGSYGYTF
TRBV11-2,-,14,TRBJ2-7,many,TGTGCCAGCAGCTTGTCTAGGGGGTACGACGAGCAGTACTTC,CASSLSRGYDEQYF
TRBV5-1,-,13,TRBJ2-5,many,TGCGCCAGCAGCTTTAGGTACCAAGAGACCCAGTACTTC,CASSFRYQETQYF
TRBV28,-,14,TRBJ2-7,-,TGTGCCAGCAGTTTACGACCAGGGGCCTACGAGCAGTACTTC,CASSLRPGAYEQYF
TRBV30,TRBD1,16,TRBJ1-5,-,TGTGCCTGGATACTTCCACGGGACAGGGACAATCAGCCCCAGCATTTT,CAWILPRDRDNQPQHF
TRBV6-5,-,15,TRBJ1-5,many,TGTGCCAGCAGTTATCTACAGGCCAGCAATCAGCCCCAGCATTTT,CASSYLQASNQPQHF
TRBV6-2/TRBV6-3,TRBD1,14,TRBJ1-5,-,TGTGCCAGCAGTTACCGGGGACAGAATCAGCCCCAGCGTTTT,CASSYRGQNQPQRF
TRBV12-3/TRBV12-4,-,12,TRBJ1-6,many,TGTGCCAGCCAACTGGGGGATTCACCCCTCCACTTT,CASQLGDSPLHF
TRBV12-3/TRBV12-4,-,15,TRBJ2-2,-,TGTGCCAGCAGTTTAGCGGGTATAAACACCGGGGAGCTGTTTTTT,CASSLAGINTGELFF
TRBV28,-,16,TRBJ2-7,many,TGTGCCAGCAGTTTATGGGGCAGCGGCCTCTCCTACGAGCAGTACTTC,CASSLWGSGLSYEQYF
TRBV12-5,TRBD1,20,TRBJ1-5,-,TGTGCTAGTGGTTCCCTCCCCGCAGGGGGCACCGTGTATAGCAATCAGCCCCAGCATTTT,CASGSLPAGGTVYSNQPQHF
TRBV2,-,10,TRBJ2-2,many,TGTGCCAGCAGCGGAGGGGAGCTGTTTTTT,CASSGGELFF
TRBV7-9,-,15,TRBJ1-3,few,TGTGCCAGCAGCTTAGGACCGATTCCCGGAAACACCATATATTTT,CASSLGPIPGNTIYF
TRBV6-1,TRBD2,18,TRBJ2-5,-,TGTGCCAGCAGTAAACCTCCCCGGCGACTAGCGGAGCAAGAGACCCAGTACTTC,CASSKPPRRLAEQETQYF
TRBV9,TRBD1,15,TRBJ2-2,-,TGTGCCAGCAGCGTAGAGGGACAGGACACCGGGGAGCTGTTTTTT,CASSVEGQDTGELFF
TRBV19,-,13,TRBJ1-2,many,TGTGCCAGTAGTATAGGGGACACCCATGGCTACACCTTC,CASSIGDTHGYTF
TRBV12-3/TRBV12-4,-,14,TRBJ2-5,many,TGTGCCAGCAGTTTGTGGGGGGGCGGGGAGACCCAGTACTTC,CASSLWGGGETQYF
TRBV6-5,TRBD2,15,TRBJ2-7,many,TGTGCCAGCAGTTATCGGGGAGGGATAGGACGCGAGCAGTACTTC,CASSYRGGIGREQYF
TRBV7-2,-,16,TRBJ2-5,many,TGTGCCAGCAGCTTAGGGACACACAGCGTCCCGGAGACCCAGTACTTC,CASSLGTHSVPETQYF
TRBV5-1,TRBD1,16,TRBJ1-5,-,TGCGCCAGCAGCTTAACAGGGGGAATCGGCAATCAGCCCCAGCATTTT,CASSLTGGIGNQPQHF
TRBV2,-,16,TRBJ1-6,-,TGTGCCAGCAGTGAAATTGGGGTCCGAGGGAAGTCACCCCTCCACTTT,CASSEIGVRGKSPLHF
TRBV20-1,-,16,TRBJ2-7,many,TGCAGTGCTAGAGAGGAGGAGGCTAGGGCTAGGGGGGAGCAGTACTTC,CSAREEEARARGEQYF
TRBV20-1,-,14,TRBJ1-3,many,TGCAGTGCTGAGTACATTGGCTCTGGAAACACCATATATTTT,CSAEYIGSGNTIYF
TRBV20-1,TRBD1,13,TRBJ1-2,many,TGCATGAGGGGGCAGGGGGCTCGGGATGGCTACACCTTC,CMRGQGARDGYTF
TRBV6-2/TRBV6-3,TRBD1,18,TRBJ2-5,many,TGTGCCAGCAGCCCACCGGGACAGAGCATAATCTACCAAGAGACCCAGTACTTC,CASSPPGQSIIYQETQYF
TRBV11-2,-,13,TRBJ2-2,many,TGTGCCAGCAGCCTCCCCCGGACAGGGGAGCTGTTTTTT,CASSLPRTGELFF
TRBV5-1,-,16,TRBJ2-4,many,TGCGCCAGCAGCTTGGAAGGGGTTCTAGCCAAAAACATTCAGTACTTC,CASSLEGVLAKNIQYF
TRBV12-3/TRBV12-4,-,15,TRBJ1-2,many,TGTGCCAGCATTAGGGATATTACCTCTAACTATGGCTACACCTTC,CASIRDITSNYGYTF
TRBV28,-,15,TRBJ2-2,many,TGTGCCAGCACAAGTCAGGGTTTGGACACCGGGGAGCTGTTTTTT,CASTSQGLDTGELFF
TRBV6-1,-,14,TRBJ1-1,many,TGTGCCAGCAGTGAAGACAGGGAGGACACTGAAGCTTTCTTT,CASSEDREDTEAFF
TRBV27,TRBD2,16,TRBJ2-5,-,TGTACCAGCAGTTTATCAGAGCGGGGGGGTAAAGAGACCCAGTACTTC,CTSSLSERGGKETQYF
TRBV15,-,15,TRBJ1-1,many,TGTGCCACCAGCAGAGATAAAGGGGCAGACACTGAAGCTTTCTTT,CATSRDKGADTEAFF
TRBV27,TRBD2,14,TRBJ2-7,many,TGTGCCAGCAGTCATAGCGGGAGGTACTACGAGCAGTACTTC,CASSHSGRYYEQYF
TRBV20-1,-,16,TRBJ1-1,few,TGCAGTGCTAGAACGAAAGGGAGGGTAGGAATAGCTGAAGCTTTCTTT,CSARTKGRVGIAEAFF